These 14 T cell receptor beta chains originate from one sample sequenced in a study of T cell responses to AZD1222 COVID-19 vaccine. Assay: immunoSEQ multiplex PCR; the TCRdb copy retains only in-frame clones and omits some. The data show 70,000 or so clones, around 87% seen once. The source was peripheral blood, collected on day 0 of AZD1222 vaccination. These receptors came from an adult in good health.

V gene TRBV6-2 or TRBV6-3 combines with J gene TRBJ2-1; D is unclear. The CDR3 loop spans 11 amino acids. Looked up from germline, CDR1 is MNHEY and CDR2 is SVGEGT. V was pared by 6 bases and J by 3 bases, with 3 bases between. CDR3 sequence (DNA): TGTGCCAGCAGCAACTACAATGAGCAGTTCTTC. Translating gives CASSNYNEQFF.

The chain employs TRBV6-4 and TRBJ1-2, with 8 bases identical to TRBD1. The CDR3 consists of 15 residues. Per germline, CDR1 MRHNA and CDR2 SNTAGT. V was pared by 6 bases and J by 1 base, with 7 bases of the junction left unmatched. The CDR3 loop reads CASSPGQAINYGYTF. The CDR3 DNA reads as TGTGCCAGCAGCCCGGGACAGGCGATTAACTATGGCTACACCTTC.

The CDR3 DNA is TGTGCCAGCAGCTTACTAGGGACGGCGAACACTGAAGCTTTCTTT. Protein product: CASSLLGTANTEAFF. The chain uses TRBV7-3 and TRBJ1-1, with D possibly being TRBD1 (5 bases). Deletions cut 2 bases from V and 1 base from J, with 11 bases between. This CDR3 has 15 residues. Looked up from germline, CDR1 is SGHTA and CDR2 is FQGTGA.

The CDR3, as DNA: TGTGCCAGCATTATTACAGGCGCCGGTGGTGAGCAGTACTTC. It codes for CASIITGAGGEQYF. The chain couples TRBV6-5 to TRBJ2-7; D is perhaps TRBD1 (5 bases). With 7 bases removed from V and 7 bases from J, the gap between germline ends came to 20 bases. The germline CDR1 and CDR2 sequences are MNHEY and SVGAGI. The CDR3 is made up of 14 amino acids.

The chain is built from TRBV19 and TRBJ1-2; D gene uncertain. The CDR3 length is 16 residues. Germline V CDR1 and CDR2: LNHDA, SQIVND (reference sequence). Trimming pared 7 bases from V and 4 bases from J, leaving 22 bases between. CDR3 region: CASTPAETSLSYGYTF. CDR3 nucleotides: TGTGCCAGTACTCCGGCAGAGACCAGCCTTAGCTATGGCTACACCTTC.

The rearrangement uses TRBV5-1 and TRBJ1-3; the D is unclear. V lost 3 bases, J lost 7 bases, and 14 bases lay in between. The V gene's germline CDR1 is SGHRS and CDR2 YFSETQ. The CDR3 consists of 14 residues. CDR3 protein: CASSSGSSLNTIYF. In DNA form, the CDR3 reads TGCGCCAGCAGCTCTGGCAGCTCATTGAACACCATATATTTT.

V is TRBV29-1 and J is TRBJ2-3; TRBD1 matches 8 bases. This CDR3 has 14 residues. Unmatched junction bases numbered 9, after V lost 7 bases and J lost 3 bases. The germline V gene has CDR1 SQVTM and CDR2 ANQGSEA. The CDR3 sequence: CSGETDRETDTQYF. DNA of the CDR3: TGCAGCGGAGAGACGGACAGGGAAACAGATACGCAGTATTTT.

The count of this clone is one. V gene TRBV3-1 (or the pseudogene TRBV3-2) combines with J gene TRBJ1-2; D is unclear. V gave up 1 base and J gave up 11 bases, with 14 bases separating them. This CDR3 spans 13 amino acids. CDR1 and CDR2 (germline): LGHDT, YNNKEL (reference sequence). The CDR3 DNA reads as TGTGCCAGCAGCCAAGCTCGGCCGTACGGTTACACCTTC. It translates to CASSQARPYGYTF.

The CDR3 sequence is CASSLGGGGEQFF. CDR3 bases: TGCGCCAGCAGCTTGGGAGGGGGCGGTGAGCAGTTCTTC. The rearrangement uses TRBV5-1 and TRBJ2-1; 7 nucleotides align to TRBD1. The J segment lost 9 bases and the V segment lost 0 bases, leaving 3 bases of the junction unmatched. Germline V gene sequence: CDR1 SGHRS, CDR2 YFSETQ. The CDR3 sequence is 13 residues long.

The CDR3 is CASSSSRNTEAFF. In DNA form, the CDR3 reads TGTGCCAGCAGCTCCTCAAGGAACACTGAAGCTTTCTTT. J is TRBJ1-1 and V is TRBV5-5, with D unclear. Looked up from germline, CDR1 is SGHKS and CDR2 is YYEKEE (reference sequence). Trimming left V 3 bases short and J 1 base short, with 7 bases between. CDR3 length equals 13 residues.

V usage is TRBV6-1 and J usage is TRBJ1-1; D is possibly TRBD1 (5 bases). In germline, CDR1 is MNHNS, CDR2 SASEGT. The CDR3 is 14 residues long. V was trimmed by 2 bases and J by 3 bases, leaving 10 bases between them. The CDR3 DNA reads TGTGCCAGCAGTGAATGGGGGGAGGACACTGAAGCTTTCTTT. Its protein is CASSEWGEDTEAFF.

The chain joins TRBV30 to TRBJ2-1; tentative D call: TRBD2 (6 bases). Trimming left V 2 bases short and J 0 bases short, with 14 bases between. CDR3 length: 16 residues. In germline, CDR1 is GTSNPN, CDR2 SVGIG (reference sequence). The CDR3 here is CAWSPGVGSSYNEQFF. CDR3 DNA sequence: TGTGCCTGGAGTCCCGGGGTCGGGAGCTCCTACAATGAGCAGTTCTTC.

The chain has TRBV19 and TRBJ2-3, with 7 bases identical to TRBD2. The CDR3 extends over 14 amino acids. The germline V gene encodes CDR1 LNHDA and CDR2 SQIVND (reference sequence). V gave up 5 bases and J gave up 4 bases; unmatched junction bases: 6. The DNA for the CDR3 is TGTGCCAGTAGTGCGGGAGCGACGGCAGATACGCAGTATTTT. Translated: CASSAGATADTQYF.

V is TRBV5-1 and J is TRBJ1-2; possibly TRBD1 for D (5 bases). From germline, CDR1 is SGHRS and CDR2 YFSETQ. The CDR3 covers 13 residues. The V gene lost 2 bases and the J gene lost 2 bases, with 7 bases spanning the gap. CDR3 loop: CASSFPGNYGYTF. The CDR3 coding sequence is TGCGCCAGCAGCTTCCCAGGGAACTATGGCTACACCTTC.